The 25 T cell receptor beta chains reported below all come from one sample, sequenced in a study of T cell repertoires in cytomegalovirus infection. TCRdb ran MiXCR on the reads and lists one entry per CDR3 protein. This sample has 900,000 to 950,000 distinct CDR3 sequences, with about a third found just once. These receptors have no identified antigens. The sample was cultured CD8+ T cells from PBMCs, taken from culture after CMV antigen stimulation. The source is a human donor in good health (CMV status not recorded). Some clones in this sample may be carry-over from other donors' samples.

This chain connects TRBV5-4 to TRBJ1-2, with D perhaps matching TRBD1 (6 bases). Germline V gene data show CDR1 as SGHNT and CDR2 as YYREEE (reference sequence). CDR3 length: 13 amino acids. V dropped 6 bases and J dropped 6 bases, with 15 bases sitting between them. In DNA form, the CDR3 reads TGTGCCAGCACCTCCAGGGGTCCGGATGGCTACACCTTC. Translated, it gives CASTSRGPDGYTF.

This clonotype was seen a handful of times. The chain links TRBV27 to TRBJ2-1; no clear D. The CDR3 is made up of 11 amino acids. CDR1 and CDR2 (germline): MNHEY, SMNVEV (reference sequence). Between the trimmed V and J ends, which lost 5 bases and 8 bases, there was a span of 7 bases. The CDR3 region is CASSAGDEQFF. The CDR3 nucleotides read TGTGCCAGCAGTGCTGGGGATGAGCAGTTCTTC.

This chain uses TRBV15 with TRBJ1-5; no definite D call. Germline CDR1 reads LNHNV; CDR2 reads YYDKDF (reference sequence). V lost 0 bases to trimming and J lost 8 bases, with 5 bases between them. The CDR3 spans 12 residues. CDR3 coding DNA: TGTGCCACCAGCAGAGATTATGAGCCCCAGCATTTT. Encoded protein: CATSRDYEPQHF.

This clonotype was detected only a few times. The chain combines TRBV14 with TRBJ1-4; D might be TRBD1 (5 bases). This CDR3 comprises 14 residues. Per the germline V gene, CDR1 is SGHDN and CDR2 is FVKESK. The ends were cut back, 6 bases at V and 8 bases at J, with 16 bases in the middle. The CDR3 loop reads CASSDTGGAEKLFF. Here the CDR3 DNA reads TGTGCCAGCAGTGATACAGGTGGAGCGGAAAAACTGTTTTTT.

This clonotype has ten or more counts. The gene calls are TRBV7-2 and TRBJ2-1; no clear D gene. The CDR3 spans 15 residues. CDR1 and CDR2 (germline): SGHTA, FQGNSA. V lost 4 bases, J lost 9 bases, and 19 bases lay in between. CDR3 amino acids: CASSSPKHQRGEQFF. The DNA of the CDR3 is TGTGCCAGCAGCTCTCCAAAACACCAGCGAGGTGAGCAGTTCTTC.

A word on this clonotype: A read error may produce the germline difference seen at one junction end. The chain carries TRBV6-5 and TRBJ1-2; D call uncertain. There are 13 residues in the CDR3. Germline V gives CDR1 MNHEY, CDR2 SVGAGI. CDR3 sequence (DNA): TGTGCCAGCAGTTACTCGATGGACTATAGCTACACCTTC. The encoded protein is CASSYSMDYSYTF.

This clonotype showed up just a few times. The genes are TRBV3-1 and TRBJ2-7; 9 bases fit TRBD1. V dropped 8 bases and J dropped 5; count of bases not matched to a gene: 13. Germline CDR1 and CDR2: LGHDT and YNNKEL (reference sequence). The CDR3 is 15 residues long. CDR3 protein: CASGPSGTGKHEQYF. DNA for the CDR3: TGTGCCAGCGGACCCAGCGGGACAGGGAAACACGAGCAGTACTTC.

The chain joins TRBV15 to TRBJ1-5, with D possibly being TRBD1 (6 bases). The V end lost 5 bases, the J end lost 5 bases, and 13 bases lay between the germline ends. Germline lookup yields CDR1 LNHNV and CDR2 YYDKDF (reference sequence). The CDR3 spans 14 residues. CDR3 sequence reads: CATSPDSRDQPQHF. The CDR3 DNA reads as TGTGCCACCAGCCCGGACAGTCGGGATCAGCCCCAGCATTTT.

Concerning this clonotype itself: Possible read error: a much larger clone is one base away. The rearrangement joins TRBV2 to TRBJ2-1; 8 bases line up with TRBD1. Trimming cost V 7 bases and J 0 bases; bases outside gene matches: 2. The CDR3 is made up of 14 amino acids. Germline V gene sequence: CDR1 SNHLY, CDR2 FYNNEI. CDR3: CASNDRGSYNEQFF. The CDR3 coding sequence is TGTGCCAGCAACGACAGGGGCTCCTACAATGAGCAGTTCTTC. The full variable domain, rest sourced from reference TRBV2 and TRBJ2-1, is EPEVTQTPSHQVTQMGQEVILRCVPISNHLYFYWYRQILGQKVEFLVSFYNNEISEKSEIFDDQFSVERPDGSNFTLKIRSTKLEDSAMYFCASNDRGSYNEQFFGPGTRLTVL.

This rearrangement joins TRBV14 to TRBJ2-5; TRBD2 agrees at 13 bases. Losses at the gene ends were 0 bases for V and 2 bases for J; bases not matched to a gene: 12. The CDR3 spans 20 residues. Germline CDR1 is SGHDN and CDR2 is FVKESK. The chain's CDR3 is CASSQDWGTELAGGQETQYF. The CDR3 bases are TGTGCCAGCAGCCAAGATTGGGGAACGGAACTAGCGGGGGGGCAAGAGACCCAGTACTTC.

The chain uses TRBV27 and TRBJ1-6, with TRBD1 identical over 7 bases. Germline loops: CDR1 MNHEY, CDR2 SMNVEV (reference sequence). The CDR3 length is 15 residues. Unmatched junction bases numbered 11, after V lost 5 bases and J lost 10 bases. This CDR3 is CASSLQTGSMSPLHF. The CDR3 DNA sequence: TGTGCCAGCAGTCTCCAGACAGGGAGCATGTCACCCCTCCACTTT.

This clonotype was recorded at least ten times. V gene TRBV7-9 combines with J gene TRBJ2-1, with TRBD2 matching over 10 bases. Unmatched junction bases numbered 4, after V lost 0 bases and J lost 8 bases. The germline V gene has CDR1 SEHNR and CDR2 FQNEAQ (reference sequence). CDR3 length: 15 residues. Here the CDR3 reads CASSLAASGGDEQFF. The DNA of the CDR3 is TGTGCCAGCAGCTTAGCTGCTAGCGGGGGCGATGAGCAGTTCTTC.

The rearrangement joins TRBV6-5 to TRBJ1-1; possible D gene TRBD1, 6 bases. The ends were cut back, 0 bases at V and 3 bases at J, with 14 bases in the middle. Germline CDR1 and CDR2: MNHEY and SVGAGI. The CDR3 contains 16 residues. The CDR3 DNA is TGTGCCAGCAGTTACTCTGCGGGGGCGGTCGACACTGAAGCTTTCTTT. Translation: CASSYSAGAVDTEAFF.

This clonotype was counted only a few times. The rearrangement uses TRBV4-3 and TRBJ1-5, with D uncertain. Germline CDR1 is LGHNA and CDR2 is YSLEER. The CDR3 is 14 amino acids. The ends were cut back, 3 bases at V and 0 bases at J, with 6 bases in the middle. The CDR3 sequence is CASSQTLSNQPQHF. CDR3 nucleotide sequence: TGCGCCAGCAGCCAGACACTTAGCAATCAGCCCCAGCATTTT.

The sample holds a few counts of this clonotype. The chain carries TRBV7-9 and TRBJ2-1; the D is unclear. The CDR3 spans 12 residues. CDR1 is SEHNR, CDR2 FQNEAQ, per germline (reference sequence). Trimming left V 3 bases short and J 8 bases short, with 8 bases between. CDR3 sequence: CASSLNYYEQFF. CDR3 bases: TGTGCCAGCAGCTTGAATTATTATGAGCAGTTCTTC.

The table lists this clonotype with a few counts. One end of the junction does not line up with germline, which may come from a read error. The chain has TRBV27 and TRBJ1-2; 8 positions match TRBD1. CDR1 and CDR2 from the germline V gene are MNHEY and SMNVEV (reference sequence). This CDR3 is built from 11 residues. Here the CDR3 DNA reads TGCGCCAGCCGAGGACAGGGTGGCTACACCTTC. Encoded protein: CASRGQGGYTF.

V is TRBV6-2 or TRBV6-3 and J is TRBJ2-1; a possible D gene is TRBD2 (7 bases). CDR1 MNHEY and CDR2 SVGEGT come from the germline V gene. The V and J ends lost 4 bases and 8 bases respectively, with 15 bases between them. The CDR3 is 14 amino acids. CDR3 in DNA: TGTGCCAGCAGTTCCCCCGGGGGGCTGGATGAGCAGTTCTTC. Protein: CASSSPGGLDEQFF.

This chain uses TRBV27 with TRBJ2-2; D is undetermined. Germline V gene data show CDR1 as MNHEY and CDR2 as SMNVEV (reference sequence). With 3 bases removed from V and 0 bases from J, the gap between germline ends came to 8 bases. The CDR3 extends over 15 amino acids. The CDR3: CASSLSTANTGELFF. For the CDR3, the DNA is TGTGCCAGCAGTTTGTCGACTGCGAACACCGGGGAGCTGTTTTTT.

This clonotype was seen repeatedly, ten times or more. This chain links TRBV6-2 or TRBV6-3 with TRBJ2-3; D is possibly TRBD2 (5 bases). With 5 bases removed from V and 3 bases from J, the gap between germline ends came to 9 bases. CDR3 length: 13 amino acids. Germline V gene sequence: CDR1 MNHEY, CDR2 SVGEGT. The CDR3 DNA follows: TGTGCCAGCAGTACCGGGGAGACAGATACGCAGTATTTT. It specifies CASSTGETDTQYF.

There are a few counts of this clonotype. This chain links TRBV7-9 with TRBJ2-3, with TRBD2 identical over 7 bases. After removal of 2 bases from V and 1 base from J, the junction contained 3 bases not matched to a gene. This CDR3 is 15 amino acids long. The V gene's germline CDR1 is SEHNR and CDR2 FQNEAQ (reference sequence). The CDR3 nucleotides are TGTGCCAGCAGCTTAACGGCGGGGGGCACAGATACGCAGTATTTT. This encodes CASSLTAGGTDTQYF.

This rearrangement joins TRBV4-1 to TRBJ1-1; D unresolved. Trimming removed 0 bases at V and 6 bases at J, with 14 bases between. The CDR3 runs to 15 residues. CDR1 and CDR2 from the germline V gene are MGHRA and YSYEKL. CDR3 residues: CASSQELPTLAEAFF. The CDR3 DNA reads as TGCGCCAGCAGCCAAGAGCTGCCCACGTTGGCTGAAGCTTTCTTT.

This clonotype was seen repeatedly, ten times or more. CDR3 region: CASSPQLATPLSSYNSPLHF. The CDR3, as DNA: TGTGCCAGCAGCCCACAGTTAGCGACTCCCCTGAGCTCCTATAATTCACCCCTCCACTTT. The chain is built from TRBV7-2 and TRBJ1-6; D gene ambiguous. The V and J ends lost 5 bases and 0 bases respectively, with 23 bases between them. This CDR3 spans 20 amino acids. The germline gives CDR1 SGHTA, CDR2 FQGNSA.

This clonotype was seen a handful of times. V usage is TRBV6-2 or TRBV6-3 and J usage is TRBJ2-2; D gene uncertain. Germline loops: CDR1 MNHEY, CDR2 SVGEGT. The CDR3 is 15 residues long. V shed 0 bases and J shed 5 bases, with 10 bases lying between them. Here the CDR3 DNA reads TGTGCCAGCAGTTACTCTCGGTTCTTGACCGGGGAGCTGTTTTTT. Amino acids: CASSYSRFLTGELFF.

This clonotype was seen just once. Just one base apart from a much larger clone, this may be a read error. The rearrangement joins TRBV7-2 to TRBJ1-2, with a possible D match to TRBD1 (6 bases). Germline assignment: CDR1 SGHTA and CDR2 FQGNSA. The CDR3 runs 13 residues. Deletions cut 2 bases from V and 8 bases from J, with 12 bases between. CDR3 in amino acids: CTSSLLQRGGYTF. The CDR3 DNA sequence: TGTACCAGCAGCTTATTGCAGAGGGGGGGCTACACCTTC. Combining the CDR3 with reference TRBV7-2 and TRBJ1-2 gives the whole variable domain GAGVSQSPSNKVTEKGKDVELRCDPISGHTALYWYRQSLGQGLEFLIYFQGNSAPDKSGLPSDRFSAERTGGSVSTLTIQRTQQEDSAVYLCTSSLLQRGGYTFGSGTRLTVV.

This clonotype is a singleton in its sample. This chain uses TRBV20-1 with TRBJ2-2; tentatively, D is TRBD2 (6 bases). The length of the CDR3 is 14 residues. V dropped 0 bases and J dropped 3 bases, with 8 bases sitting between them. CDR1 is DFQATT, CDR2 SNEGSKA, per germline (reference sequence). DNA of the CDR3: TGCAGTGCTAGAGATTGGGGGGACACCGGGGAGCTGTTTTTT. It codes for CSARDWGDTGELFF.